This T cell receptor beta chain was obtained from a study of CD8+ T cells in alopecia areata (dated by TCRdb to 2016 to 2019). General notes on the study: Treated patients were enrolled in an open-label pilot trial of oral tofacitinib, 5 to 10 mg twice daily, for moderate-to-severe alopecia areata. immunoSEQ multiplex PCR using 35 Vbeta forward primers and 13 Jbeta reverse primers was used to amplify TCRbeta CDR3 regions. Patients on tofacitinib were biopsied at baseline and after 4 and 24 weeks of treatment, and several of the patients also had a later scalp biopsy. On the human side, TCRbeta sequencing was run on scalp tissue and on sorted CD4+ and CD8+ peripheral blood T cells from healthy controls and from alopecia areata patients with either patchy or totalis/universalis disease. RNA came from the PAXgene miRNA kit for fixed scalp, the miRNeasy kit for PBMCs, and the RNeasy kit for mouse skin. Scalp clonality was compared among normal scalp (n=4), patchy alopecia areata scalp (n=8), and alopecia totalis/universalis scalp (n=8). High-throughput TCRbeta sequencing was used to examine T cell clonal expansion in alopecia areata in both the C3H/HeJ mouse model and human patients. Patients stayed on tofacitinib for 6 to 18 months and then had 6 months of follow-up off drug so that delayed response and recurrence could be assessed. For the treated patients, the SALT score, which quantifies what percentage of scalp surface area is affected, served as the measure of disease severity.

Library preparation was by the immunoSEQ multiplex PCR assay. For TCR sequencing, RNA was extracted from every sample and reverse transcribed into cDNA to serve as template. First-strand cDNA was synthesized with SuperScript III using a 2:1 mix of oligo-dT and random hexamers. Amplification bias was assessed with a synthetic immune receptor repertoire, and residual bias was removed computationally. Concerning the study's data processing: Raw reads were preprocessed to remove errors, and CDR3 was defined by IMGT conventions from the conserved cysteine to phenylalanine. Clonality was computed as 1 minus the Shannon entropy, with the entropy normalized by log2 of the number of productive unique TCRs. Whether scalp clones were CD4 or CD8 was inferred by matching scalp TCRbeta sequences against CD4 and CD8 repertoires sorted from blood. TCRdb took this table from immuneACCESS and kept in-frame rearrangements with V and J called. Such tables lack part of the clones; where checked against another copy, unresolved V genes explain under half of the gap, and the rest is unexplained. V and J calls and clone size are given by that table; D and trimming were obtained from the DNA. The sample has 110,000 to 150,000 clones on record, approximately 85% of them singletons. The ten largest make up 20% to 25% of the sample.

CDR1 and CDR2, looked up from the germline V gene, are MNHNS and SASEGT. V sheds 7 bases and J sheds 3 bases, leaving 9 bases between their ends. The cysteine opens and the phenylalanine closes a CDR3 of 13 amino acids. Only CDR3 DNA is held: 39 bases, read in frame from base 1. The study at large found these results: During tofacitinib treatment, many expanded lesional clones remained in scalp and blood, and this persistence may partly explain relapse after treatment is stopped. Tofacitinib significantly decreased scalp clonality and the number of expanded CD8+ clones among the top 100 scalp clones. Because the treated cohort was small and included a single nonresponder, larger studies are needed to assess links between baseline CD8+ expansion and response. Scalp TCR repertoire analysis is complicated because resident alphabeta T cells in normal human skin are also sequenced, whereas mouse skin is dominated by gammadelta T cells. Shared TCR sequences between patients were less evident than in mice, which may be partly attributable to HLA diversity in the patient population. Higher clonality and more expanded CD8+ clones were observed in lesional scalp than in normal scalp, particularly in alopecia totalis/universalis, a finding suggestive of antigenic drive.

This specimen's time point label, per the study, means: 4 weeks on oral tofacitinib. The intended sense of this specimen's treatment or condition label: oral pan-JAK inhibitor, 5-10 mg twice daily. From alopecia areata patients, peripheral blood was collected along with lesional scalp punch biopsies. PBMCs were isolated by density centrifugation and stained for CD3, CD4 and CD8, after which CD4+ and CD8+ T cells were sorted on a FACSAria. Points on this clone: There is no known antigen for this receptor. Base qualities were left out, and no much larger clone turns up one base away.

The clonotype comes from a human donor with alopecia areata. The chain employs TRBV6-1 and TRBJ2-2; no D gene is confidently identified. Here the sequenced sample was CD8+ T cells sorted from blood, taken at week 4, from a patient treated with tofacitinib. The DNA sequence is as follows: TGTGCCAGCACGGTAGAGGACACCGGGGAGCTGTTTTTT. The translation is CASTVEDTGELFF.